This T cell receptor (beta chain) originates from a study of cytomegalovirus exposure and HLA in healthy donors. With 60 Vbeta and 13 Jbeta primers, the PCR was carried out. Measured with immunoSEQ multiplex PCR; TCRdb has only the in-frame clones, and not every one. Among some 100,000 clones, 76% were seen once, and the ten largest hold 7.7%. Germline CDR1 and CDR2: SGHDT and YYEEEE. V shed 1 base, J shed 4 bases, and the junction held 4 bases outside the gene matches. CDR3 length: 16 residues. The source is a woman aged 45-65 years in good health and CMV-seropositive. Sequencing was carried out using PBMCs. The genes are TRBV5-6 and TRBJ2-1; 11 bases match TRBD2. The CDR3 protein is CASSLLGLADYNEQFF. The CDR3 DNA reads as TGTGCCAGCAGCTTGTTGGGACTAGCGGATTACAATGAGCAGTTCTTC.